Below, 8 T cell receptor beta chains from the same sample are listed, as sequenced in a study of cytomegalovirus exposure and HLA in healthy donors. Primers for the PCR totalled 60 Vbeta and 13 Jbeta. Sequencing used immunoSEQ multiplex PCR; TCRdb keeps in-frame clones, though not all of them. The sample lists about 130,000 clones; roughly 8.8% were seen once. Sample: PBMCs. These receptor sequences come from a middle-aged woman in good health and CMV-seropositive.

J is TRBJ2-2 and V is TRBV5-4; 7 nucleotides line up with TRBD1. Germline CDR1 reads SGHNT; CDR2 reads YYREEE (reference sequence). Trimming at V came to 0 bases and at J to 6 bases, leaving 5 bases not matched to a gene. CDR3 length equals 15 residues. CDR3: CASSLEGTAAGELFF. CDR3 sequence (DNA): TGTGCCAGCAGCTTGGAAGGGACAGCGGCCGGGGAGCTGTTTTTT.

The rearrangement uses TRBV19 and TRBJ1-1, with D perhaps TRBD1 (5 bases). The CDR3 length is 14 residues. Germline CDR1 is LNHDA and CDR2 is SQIVND (reference sequence). The ends were cut back, 2 bases at V and 5 bases at J, with 12 bases in the middle. CDR3 residues: CASSISLRDTEAFF. The CDR3 coding sequence is TGTGCCAGTAGTATATCCCTCAGGGATACTGAAGCTTTCTTT.

J is TRBJ1-1 and V is TRBV2, with D tentatively TRBD1 (6 bases). The V gene lost 9 bases and the J gene lost 5 bases, with 22 bases spanning the gap. The CDR3 covers 15 residues. The germline V gene has CDR1 SNHLY and CDR2 FYNNEI. CDR3: CASEGGGAFVTEAFF. CDR3 DNA: TGTGCCAGTGAAGGGGGGGGCGCATTTGTTACTGAAGCTTTCTTT.

CDR3 DNA sequence: TGCGCCAGCAGCCAGGGACTAGCGGGGGGGTACTACGAGCAGTACTTC. As protein: CASSQGLAGGYYEQYF. This chain connects TRBV5-1 to TRBJ2-7; 16 bases agree with TRBD2. The CDR3 consists of 16 residues. V shed 4 bases and J 3 bases; nucleotides not matched to a gene: 4. CDR1 is SGHRS, CDR2 YFSETQ, per germline. Complete variable domain (other parts from reference TRBV5-1 and TRBJ2-7): KAGVTQTPRYLIKTRGQQVTLSCSPISGHRSVSWYQQTPGQGLQFLFEYFSETQRNKGNFPGRFSGRQFSNSRSEMNVSTLELGDSALYLCASSQGLAGGYYEQYFGPGTRLTVT.

This sequence joins TRBV11-2 and TRBJ2-2, with 8 nucleotides matching TRBD2. Germline assignment: CDR1 SGHAT and CDR2 FQNNGV. The CDR3 loop spans 15 amino acids. V shed 2 bases and J 3 bases; nucleotides not matched to a gene: 2. Here the CDR3 DNA reads TGTGCCAGCAGCTTAACGGGGGGGTACACCGGGGAGCTGTTTTTT. This encodes CASSLTGGYTGELFF.

This clone was seen more than once but under ten times. The chain carries TRBV2 and TRBJ2-5; the D gene is possibly TRBD1 (6 bases). Between the trimmed V and J ends, which lost 6 bases and 1 base, there was a span of 12 bases. This CDR3 contains 14 residues. CDR1 is SNHLY, CDR2 FYNNEI, per germline. The CDR3 DNA sequence: TGTGCCAGCAGCCGGACAGCGTTCCAAGAGACCCAGTACTTC. Translation gives CASSRTAFQETQYF.

This clone showed up just a few times. V usage is TRBV29-1 and J usage is TRBJ2-2; 10 bases align to TRBD1. The V segment lost 4 bases and the J segment 7 bases; nucleotides outside the gene matches: 9. Germline V gives CDR1 SQVTM, CDR2 ANQGSEA. The CDR3 has 15 residues. CDR3 region: CSVARGTGVFGELFF. CDR3 DNA: TGCAGCGTTGCGAGGGGGACAGGGGTTTTCGGGGAGCTGTTTTTT.

This clone was seen a few times. The chain couples TRBV18 to TRBJ2-7, with D possibly matching TRBD1 (5 bases). There are 13 residues in the CDR3. Trimming took off 3 bases at V and 2 bases at J, with 8 bases between the two ends. Germline-derived CDR1 and CDR2 are KGHSH and LQKENI. Here the CDR3 reads CASSPTGTYEQYF. Here the CDR3 DNA reads TGTGCCAGCTCACCCACAGGAACCTACGAGCAGTACTTC.